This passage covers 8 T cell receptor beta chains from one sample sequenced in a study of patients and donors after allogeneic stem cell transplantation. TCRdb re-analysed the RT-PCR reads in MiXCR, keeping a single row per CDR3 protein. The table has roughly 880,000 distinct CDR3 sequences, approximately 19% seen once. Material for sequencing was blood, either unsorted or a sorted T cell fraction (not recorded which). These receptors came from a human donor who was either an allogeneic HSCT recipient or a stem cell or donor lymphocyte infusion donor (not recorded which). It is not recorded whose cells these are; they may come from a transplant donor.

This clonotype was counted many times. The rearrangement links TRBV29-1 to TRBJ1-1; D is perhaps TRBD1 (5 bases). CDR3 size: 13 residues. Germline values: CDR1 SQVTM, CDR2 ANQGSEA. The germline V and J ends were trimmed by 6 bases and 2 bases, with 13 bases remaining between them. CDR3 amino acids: CSVGGTSNTEAFF. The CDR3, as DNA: TGCAGCGTCGGGGGGACCTCCAACACTGAAGCTTTCTTT.

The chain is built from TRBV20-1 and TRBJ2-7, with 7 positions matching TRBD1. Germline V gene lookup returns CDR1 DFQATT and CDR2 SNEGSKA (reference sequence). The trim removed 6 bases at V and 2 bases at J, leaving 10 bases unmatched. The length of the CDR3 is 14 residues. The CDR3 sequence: CSAVDRERTYEQYF. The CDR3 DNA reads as TGCAGTGCCGTAGACAGGGAGCGAACCTACGAGCAGTACTTC.

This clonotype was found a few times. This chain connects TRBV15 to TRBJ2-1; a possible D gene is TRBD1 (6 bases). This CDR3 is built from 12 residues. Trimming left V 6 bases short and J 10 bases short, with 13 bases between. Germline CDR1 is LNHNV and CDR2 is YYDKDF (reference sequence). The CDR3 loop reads CATSRRRGEQFF. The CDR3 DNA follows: TGTGCCACCAGTCGACGCAGGGGCGAGCAGTTCTTC. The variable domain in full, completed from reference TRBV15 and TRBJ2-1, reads DAMVIQNPRYQVTQFGKPVTLSCSQTLNHNVMYWYQQKSSQAPKLLFHYYDKDFNNEADTPDNFQSRRPNTSFCFLDIRSPGLGDTAMYLCATSRRRGEQFFGPGTRLTVL.

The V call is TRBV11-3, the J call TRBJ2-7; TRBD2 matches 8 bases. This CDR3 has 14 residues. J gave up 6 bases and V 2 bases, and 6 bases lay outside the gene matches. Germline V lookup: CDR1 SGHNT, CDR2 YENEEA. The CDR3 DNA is TGTGCCAGCAGCTTACTAGCGGGTCCTTCCGAGCAGTACTTC. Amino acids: CASSLLAGPSEQYF.

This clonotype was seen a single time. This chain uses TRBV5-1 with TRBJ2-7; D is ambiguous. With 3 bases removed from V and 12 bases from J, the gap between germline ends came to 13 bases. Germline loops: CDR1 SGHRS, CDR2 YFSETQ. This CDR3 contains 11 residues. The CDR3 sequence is CASSSDESRYF. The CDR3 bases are TGCGCCAGCAGCTCAGATGAGAGTCGGTACTTC.

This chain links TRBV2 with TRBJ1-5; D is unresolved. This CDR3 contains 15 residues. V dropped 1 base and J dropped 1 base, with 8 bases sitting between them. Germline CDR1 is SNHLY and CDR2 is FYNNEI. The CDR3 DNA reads TGTGCCAGCAGTGAAGAGGTGGGGAGCAATCAGCCCCAGCATTTT. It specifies CASSEEVGSNQPQHF.

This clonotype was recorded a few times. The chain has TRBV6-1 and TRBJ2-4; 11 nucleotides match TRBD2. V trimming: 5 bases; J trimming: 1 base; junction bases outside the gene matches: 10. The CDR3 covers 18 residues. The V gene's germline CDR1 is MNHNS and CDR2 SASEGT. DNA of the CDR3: TGTGCCAGCAGTCCACTAGCGGGAGTACGGGAGGCCAAAAACATTCAGTACTTC. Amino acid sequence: CASSPLAGVREAKNIQYF.

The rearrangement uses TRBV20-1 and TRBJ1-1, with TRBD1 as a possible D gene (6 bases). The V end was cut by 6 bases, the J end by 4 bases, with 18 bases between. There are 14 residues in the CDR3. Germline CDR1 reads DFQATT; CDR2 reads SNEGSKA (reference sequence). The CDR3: CSAPRTESFTEAFF. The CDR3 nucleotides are TGCAGTGCCCCTAGGACAGAGTCGTTCACTGAAGCTTTCTTT.